This T cell receptor (beta chain) originates from a study of T cells in Graves' hyperthyroidism and ophthalmopathy. Study-level findings and limits: In blood, most of the thyroid clonotypes expanded above 0.001 were also present.

This CDR3 region has 15 residues. The germline V gene encodes CDR1 LGHNT and CDR2 FRNRAP. Trimming took 1 base from V and 0 from J, leaving 7 bases between them. At least 3 on the Clinical Activity Score was recorded for ophthalmopathy patients, who also had NOSPECS grade at least 4 and duration under 3 months. Exclusion followed for patients with uncontrolled infection, other autoimmune disease, pregnancy or lactation. Researchers amplified the TCR beta CDR3 regions from RNA transcripts. An initial round of RT-PCR targeting the TCR CDR3 relied on the HTBI primer set. TCRdb recomputed calls from the multiplex PCR reads with MiXCR, one row per CDR3 protein. In the table there are some 500,000 distinct CDR3 sequences, 24% of which are singletons. In its sample, this clonotype was seen many times. What it binds is unknown.

The sample taken for sequencing was blood. The source of this sequence is a young woman with Graves' ophthalmopathy. This chain links TRBV12-5 with TRBJ1-3; D unclear. CDR3 region: CASGLGQISGNTIYF. The DNA of the CDR3 is TGTGCTAGTGGTTTGGGACAAATCTCTGGAAACACCATATATTTT.